This T cell receptor (beta chain) appears in the sequencing data of a study of T cells after posttransplantation cyclophosphamide. CDR1 and CDR2 from the germline V gene are MGHRA and YSYEKL. The CDR3 contains 16 residues. V was shortened by 1 base and J by 0 bases, with 10 bases between the two germline ends. Measured with immunoSEQ multiplex PCR; TCRdb has only the in-frame clones, and not every one. The sample records just over 65,000 clones, 90% to 95% being singletons. The sequence was collected from a woman in her twenties or thirties in good health and a related stem cell transplant donor. This chain joins TRBV4-1 and TRBJ1-3; D call uncertain. Source material: PBMCs. This chain's CDR3 is CASSQVLFPSGNTIYF. CDR3 in DNA: TGCGCCAGCAGCCAAGTCCTCTTCCCCTCTGGAAACACCATATATTTT.